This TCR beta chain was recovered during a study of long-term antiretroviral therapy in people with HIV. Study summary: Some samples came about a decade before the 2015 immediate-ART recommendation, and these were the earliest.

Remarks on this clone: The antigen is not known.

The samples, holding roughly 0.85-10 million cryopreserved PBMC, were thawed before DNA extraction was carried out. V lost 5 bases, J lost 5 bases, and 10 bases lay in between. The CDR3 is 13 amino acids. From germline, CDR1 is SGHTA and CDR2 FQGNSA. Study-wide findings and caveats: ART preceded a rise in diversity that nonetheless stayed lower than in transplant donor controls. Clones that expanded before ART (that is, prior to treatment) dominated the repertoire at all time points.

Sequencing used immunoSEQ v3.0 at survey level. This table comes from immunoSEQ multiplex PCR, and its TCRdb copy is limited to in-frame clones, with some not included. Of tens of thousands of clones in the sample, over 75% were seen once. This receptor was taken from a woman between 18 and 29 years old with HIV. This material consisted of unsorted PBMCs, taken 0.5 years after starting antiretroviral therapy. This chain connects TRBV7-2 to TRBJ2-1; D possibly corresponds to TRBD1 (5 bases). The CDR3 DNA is TGTGCCAGCAGCCTGCTCAGGGACAATGAGCAGTTCTTC. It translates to CASSLLRDNEQFF. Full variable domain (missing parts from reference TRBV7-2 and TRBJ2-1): GAGVSQSPSNKVTEKGKDVELRCDPISGHTALYWYRQSLGQGLEFLIYFQGNSAPDKSGLPSDRFSAERTGGSVSTLTIQRTQQEDSAVYLCASSLLRDNEQFFGPGTRLTVL.